Each of the 17 T cell receptor beta chains below was sequenced from the same sample in a study of blood T cell repertoires in COVID-19. The table came from immunoSEQ multiplex PCR; TCRdb's copy has only in-frame clones and leaves some out. Of about 230,000 clones detected, around four fifths appear once; the ten largest clones hold about 27%. The source material was peripheral blood. Source of these receptors: a middle-aged man with acute or convalescent COVID-19.

This clone was detected only once. The chain couples TRBV12-3 or TRBV12-4 to TRBJ2-5; TRBD2 might be the D (5 bases). With 3 bases removed from V and 5 bases from J, the gap between germline ends came to 10 bases. This CDR3 comprises 13 residues. The CDR3 protein is CASSLRVGETQYF. For the CDR3, the DNA is TGTGCCAGCAGTTTGAGGGTGGGGGAGACCCAGTACTTC.

The V gene is TRBV11-2, the J gene TRBJ2-1; no definite D call. Germline values: CDR1 SGHAT, CDR2 FQNNGV. V was cut by 3 bases and J by 9 bases, with 9 bases left in between. CDR3 length: 12 residues. The CDR3 region is CASSLLRSEQFF. DNA for the CDR3: TGTGCCAGCAGCTTGTTGAGGAGTGAGCAGTTCTTC. Full variable domain (remainder filled in from reference TRBV11-2 and TRBJ2-1): EAGVAQSPRYKIIEKRQSVAFWCNPISGHATLYWYQQILGQGPKLLIQFQNNGVVDDSQLPKDRFSAERLKGVDSTLKIQPAKLEDSAVYLCASSLLRSEQFFGPGTRLTVL.

The chain carries TRBV6-4 and TRBJ2-1; TRBD2 matches at 9 bases. This CDR3 region has 16 residues. Germline CDR1 reads MRHNA; CDR2 reads SNTAGT. The junction had 10 bases not matched to a gene; V was cut back by 2 bases and J by 8 bases. The DNA of the CDR3 is TGTGCCAGCAGTGACGGAATAGCGGGAGAAGCGGATGAGCAGTTCTTC. Protein product: CASSDGIAGEADEQFF.

The genes are TRBV6-5 and TRBJ1-5, with 9 bases lining up with TRBD1. Germline V gives CDR1 MNHEY, CDR2 SVGAGI. This CDR3 contains 14 residues. Losses at the gene ends were 6 bases for V and 9 bases for J; bases not matched to a gene: 9. DNA of the CDR3: TGTGCCAGCAGCCGGGACAGGGTGAATGGGCCCCAGCATTTT. This encodes CASSRDRVNGPQHF.

The genes are TRBV6-1 and TRBJ2-7; 7 bases match TRBD1. The CDR3 loop spans 15 amino acids. The V gene's germline CDR1 is MNHNS and CDR2 SASEGT. Losses at the gene ends were 5 bases for V and 5 bases for J; bases not matched to a gene: 12. The CDR3 DNA sequence: TGTGCCAGCAGTCCCCCGACAGGGTTTGCCCACGAGCAGTACTTC. Its protein product is CASSPPTGFAHEQYF.

The CDR3: CASTWTANYNEQFF. The CDR3 DNA reads TGTGCCAGCACCTGGACAGCCAACTACAATGAGCAGTTCTTC. The chain recombines TRBV6-5 with TRBJ2-1; D might be TRBD1 (6 bases). Germline lookup yields CDR1 MNHEY and CDR2 SVGAGI. This CDR3 has 14 residues. V lost 7 bases, J lost 3 bases, and 13 bases lay in between.

There are a few counts of this clone. The chain links TRBV19 to TRBJ1-1; perhaps TRBD1 as D (6 bases). In germline, CDR1 is LNHDA, CDR2 SQIVND (reference sequence). V was shortened by 4 bases and J by 4 bases, with 13 bases between the two germline ends. This CDR3 is 14 amino acids long. CDR3 amino acids: CASSKPGVVTEAFF. The DNA for the CDR3 is TGTGCCAGTAGTAAACCAGGGGTGGTCACTGAAGCTTTCTTT.

The table lists this clone with a few counts. J is TRBJ2-1 and V is TRBV2; 14 nucleotides line up with TRBD2. The CDR3 has 19 amino acids. CDR1 SNHLY and CDR2 FYNNEI come from the germline V gene. The V segment lost 8 bases and the J segment 6 bases; nucleotides outside the gene matches: 18. CDR3 DNA: TGTGCCAGCCCCCGAATGCAGACTAGCGGGAGGGCCGGTAGCAATGAGCAGTTCTTC. It specifies CASPRMQTSGRAGSNEQFF.

The chain combines TRBV6-5 with TRBJ1-3; 7 bases are shared with TRBD1. The J segment lost 4 bases and the V segment lost 5 bases, leaving 8 bases of the junction unmatched. The CDR3 covers 15 residues. Germline lookup yields CDR1 MNHEY and CDR2 SVGAGI. The CDR3 spells CASSKLDRAGNTIYF. The CDR3 DNA reads TGTGCCAGCAGTAAATTAGACAGGGCGGGAAACACCATATATTTT.

V usage is TRBV4-2 and J usage is TRBJ2-6; the D gene is possibly TRBD2 (5 bases). Germline V CDR1 and CDR2: LGHNA, YNFKEQ. The CDR3 loop spans 19 amino acids. V was trimmed by 1 base and J by 2 bases, leaving 18 bases between them. The CDR3 protein is CASSQALGRVVTGANVLTF. The CDR3 DNA is TGTGCCAGCAGCCAAGCCTTAGGGCGGGTAGTAACTGGGGCCAACGTCCTGACTTTC.

Only a few counts were recorded for this clone. The sample carries other DNA sequences with the same CDR3. J is TRBJ2-1 and V is TRBV9; D gene unclear. Looked up from germline, CDR1 is SGDLS and CDR2 is YYNGEE. The V end lost 0 bases, the J end lost 0 bases, and 7 bases lay between the germline ends. The CDR3 has 15 residues. The CDR3 nucleotides are TGTGCCAGCAGCGTAGACCTGAGCTCCTACAATGAGCAGTTCTTC. Protein: CASSVDLSSYNEQFF.

V is TRBV5-6 and J is TRBJ2-1, with D possibly TRBD2 on 5 matching bases. Trimming removed 0 bases from V and 4 bases from J, with 14 bases in between. The CDR3 extends over 16 amino acids. Germline loops: CDR1 SGHDT, CDR2 YYEEEE. The CDR3 DNA reads TGTGCCAGCAGCTTGGGCCTAAGCGGATATTACAATGAGCAGTTCTTC. This gives the protein CASSLGLSGYYNEQFF.

The chain has TRBV30 and TRBJ1-1; D not certain. The length of the CDR3 is 13 residues. Germline V CDR1 and CDR2: GTSNPN, SVGIG (reference sequence). Trimming left V 4 bases short and J 1 base short, with 10 bases between. CDR3 nucleotides: TGTGCCTGGAATCTCAACAGGAACACTGAAGCTTTCTTT. This codes for CAWNLNRNTEAFF.

This chain links TRBV10-3 with TRBJ1-1; TRBD1 matches 8 bases. CDR1 and CDR2 (germline): ENHRY, SYGVKD. The ends lost 10 bases at V and 2 bases at J; junction bases unmatched: 9. The CDR3 has 14 residues. As DNA, the CDR3 is TGTGCCACCACAGTGCAGGGGGCAAACACTGAAGCTTTCTTT. Its translation: CATTVQGANTEAFF.

The V gene is TRBV7-2, the J gene TRBJ1-2; tentatively, D is TRBD1 (6 bases). In germline, CDR1 is SGHTA, CDR2 FQGNSA. Trimming cost V 5 bases and J 4 bases, with 14 bases left between them. This CDR3 is 14 amino acids long. CDR3 coding DNA: TGTGCCAGCAGCGACCGGGACACCGGCTATGGCTACACCTTC. Translation: CASSDRDTGYGYTF. Combining the CDR3 with reference TRBV7-2 and TRBJ1-2 gives the whole variable domain GAGVSQSPSNKVTEKGKDVELRCDPISGHTALYWYRQSLGQGLEFLIYFQGNSAPDKSGLPSDRFSAERTGGSVSTLTIQRTQQEDSAVYLCASSDRDTGYGYTFGSGTRLTVV.

The chain employs TRBV11-2 and TRBJ1-5, with D unclear. Germline CDR1 reads SGHAT; CDR2 reads FQNNGV. The ends were cut back, 5 bases at V and 2 bases at J, with 13 bases in the middle. The CDR3 contains 15 residues. The CDR3 DNA reads TGTGCCAGCAGCCCGGACTTTTCGGGCAATCAGCCCCAGCATTTT. As protein: CASSPDFSGNQPQHF.

This clone was counted a few times. The chain combines TRBV5-4 with TRBJ2-2; D is perhaps TRBD2 (5 bases). V was clipped by 0 bases and J by 9 bases, with 9 bases between them. Germline-derived CDR1 and CDR2 are SGHNT and YYREEE (reference sequence). The CDR3 spans 13 residues. DNA for the CDR3: TGTGCCAGCAGCTTGGACCCGGGGAGGGAGCTGTTTTTT. This codes for CASSLDPGRELFF.